What follows are 30 T cell receptor beta chains derived from one specimen sequenced in a study of blood T cell repertoires in COVID-19. This table comes from immunoSEQ multiplex PCR, and its TCRdb copy is limited to in-frame clones, with some not included. The sample includes about 170,000 clones, 85% to 90% of them seen just once. The material sequenced was peripheral blood. The receptors originated from a middle-aged man who had recovered from COVID-19.

The V gene is TRBV9, the J gene TRBJ1-6; D might be TRBD1 (5 bases). This CDR3 comprises 14 residues. Germline values: CDR1 SGDLS, CDR2 YYNGEE. Trimming pared 2 bases from V and 8 bases from J, leaving 11 bases between. The CDR3 spells CASSVGGKDSPLHF. CDR3 in DNA: TGTGCCAGCAGCGTGGGGGGGAAGGATTCACCCCTCCACTTT.

The chain links TRBV28 to TRBJ2-7; perhaps TRBD1 as D (5 bases). Germline V CDR1 and CDR2: MDHEN, SYDVKM. This CDR3 spans 12 amino acids. V was trimmed by 3 bases and J by 3 bases, leaving 6 bases between them. CDR3 sequence (DNA): TGTGCCAGCAGTTTCCAGGGCTACGAGCAGTACTTC. Translation gives CASSFQGYEQYF.

V gene TRBV5-1 combines with J gene TRBJ2-7, with 7 bases lining up with TRBD1. Germline CDR1 SGHRS, CDR2 YFSETQ. The V and J ends lost 5 bases and 6 bases, in that order; junction bases with no gene match: 8. The CDR3 totals 13 residues. CDR3 nucleotide sequence: TGCGCCAGCAGTACGACAGGGATCGGCGAGCAGTACTTC. Amino acid sequence: CASSTTGIGEQYF.

The count of this clone is one. This rearrangement joins TRBV7-2 to TRBJ2-7; 15 bases fit TRBD2. Germline V gene sequence: CDR1 SGHTA, CDR2 FQGNSA. Trimming removed 5 bases from V and 2 bases from J; junction bases left unmatched: 10. The CDR3 sequence is 18 residues long. CDR3 loop: CASSIGLAGGPETYEQYF. DNA for the CDR3: TGTGCCAGCAGCATCGGACTAGCGGGAGGGCCAGAGACCTACGAGCAGTACTTC. Looking up the rest from reference TRBV7-2 and TRBJ2-7 gives the full variable domain: GAGVSQSPSNKVTEKGKDVELRCDPISGHTALYWYRQSLGQGLEFLIYFQGNSAPDKSGLPSDRFSAERTGGSVSTLTIQRTQQEDSAVYLCASSIGLAGGPETYEQYFGPGTRLTVT.

The chain has TRBV5-4 and TRBJ1-1; D may be TRBD1 (6 bases). The CDR3 contains 14 residues. V shed 4 bases and J shed 8 bases, with 18 bases lying between them. From germline, CDR1 is SGHNT and CDR2 YYREEE (reference sequence). CDR3 nucleotide sequence: TGTGCCAGCAGCACAACAGGGAGAGCTGTGGAAGCTTTCTTT. This translates into CASSTTGRAVEAFF.

V is TRBV7-2 and J is TRBJ2-7, with D possibly matching TRBD2 (6 bases). The length of the CDR3 is 14 residues. Looked up from germline, CDR1 is SGHTA and CDR2 is FQGNSA. The ends were cut back, 2 bases at V and 0 bases at J, with 8 bases in the middle. In DNA, the CDR3 is TGTGCCAGCAGCTTATTCGGGAGCTCCTACGAGCAGTACTTC. It translates to CASSLFGSSYEQYF. The full variable domain, rest sourced from reference TRBV7-2 and TRBJ2-7, is GAGVSQSPSNKVTEKGKDVELRCDPISGHTALYWYRQSLGQGLEFLIYFQGNSAPDKSGLPSDRFSAERTGGSVSTLTIQRTQQEDSAVYLCASSLFGSSYEQYFGPGTRLTVT.

This sequence joins TRBV21-1 and TRBJ2-3; the table's TRBD2 call for D was not verified on the DNA. TRBV21-1 is noted as a pseudogene. There are 16 residues in the CDR3. CDR3 in DNA: TGTGCCAGCAGCAATTGTAGGGGGGGCAACACAGATACGCAGTATTTT. Its protein is CASSNCRGGNTDTQYF.

The chain uses TRBV19 and TRBJ2-1, with TRBD2 matching 14 bases. Trimming cost V 6 bases and J 9 bases; bases outside gene matches: 4. CDR3 length: 14 residues. The germline CDR1 and CDR2 sequences are LNHDA and SQIVND (reference sequence). The CDR3 DNA is TGTGCCAGTAGGACTAGCGGGGGGGGCGGTGAGCAGTTCTTC. As protein: CASRTSGGGGEQFF. Full variable domain (outside the CDR3, taken from reference TRBV19 and TRBJ2-1): DGGITQSPKYLFRKEGQNVTLSCEQNLNHDAMYWYRQDPGQGLRLIYYSQIVNDFQKGDIAEGYSVSREKKESFPLTVTSAQKNPTAFYLCASRTSGGGGEQFFGPGTRLTVL.

This clone has just a few counts. CDR3 DNA sequence: TGTGCCAGCAGCTTAGATACCGGGAGGGCCTACGAGCAGTACTTC. Its protein is CASSLDTGRAYEQYF. The genes are TRBV7-6 and TRBJ2-7, with 8 bases fitting TRBD2. The V gene end was trimmed by 1 base and the J gene end by 2 bases; junction bases not matched to a gene: 4. CDR3 length: 15 amino acids. In germline, CDR1 is SGHVS, CDR2 FNYEAQ.

The chain uses TRBV6-5 and TRBJ1-2, with D possibly TRBD1 on 5 matching bases. V lost 2 bases to trimming and J lost 3 bases, with 10 bases between them. The length of the CDR3 is 14 residues. Germline CDR1 and CDR2: MNHEY and SVGAGI. The CDR3 reads CASSYDRADYGYTF. The DNA for the CDR3 is TGTGCCAGCAGTTACGACAGAGCAGACTATGGCTACACCTTC.

There are a few counts of this clone. The V gene is TRBV3-1 (or the pseudogene TRBV3-2), the J gene TRBJ2-7; possibly TRBD2 for D (6 bases). Trimming stripped 0 bases from V and 4 bases from J, with 16 bases between. Germline V gene sequence: CDR1 LGHDT, CDR2 YNNKEL (reference sequence). There are 16 residues in the CDR3. CDR3: CASSQEVWRGEYEQYF. CDR3 sequence (DNA): TGTGCCAGCAGCCAAGAGGTCTGGCGGGGAGAATACGAGCAGTACTTC.

V and J are TRBV27 and TRBJ2-3, with D possibly TRBD2 on 6 matching bases. The germline gives CDR1 MNHEY, CDR2 SMNVEV (reference sequence). V was clipped by 3 bases and J by 7 bases, with 11 bases between them. The CDR3 covers 13 residues. CDR3 in DNA: TGTGCCAGCAGTTTGTGGCGGGACTATACGCAGTATTTT. This encodes CASSLWRDYTQYF.

This clone was detected a few times. V and J are TRBV6-2 or TRBV6-3 and TRBJ2-2; possibly TRBD1 for D (5 bases). CDR1 and CDR2 (germline): MNHEY, SVGEGT. The V gene lost 2 bases and the J gene lost 6 bases, with 16 bases spanning the gap. The CDR3 totals 16 residues. In DNA form, the CDR3 reads TGTGCCAGCAGTTACGGGCAGGGCCGACGGGCCGGGGAGCTGTTTTTT. The encoded protein is CASSYGQGRRAGELFF.

This chain uses TRBV30 with TRBJ2-3; no firm D call. Trimming left V 3 bases short and J 1 base short, with 14 bases between. In germline, CDR1 is GTSNPN, CDR2 SVGIG (reference sequence). The CDR3 extends over 15 amino acids. CDR3: CAWSSPSYGTDTQYF. CDR3 DNA: TGTGCCTGGAGCTCCCCGAGTTACGGCACAGATACGCAGTATTTT.

This clone appeared a few times. The chain links TRBV6-6 to TRBJ1-1; 7 bases are a match to TRBD1. CDR1 and CDR2 (germline): MNHNY, SVGAGI (reference sequence). The ends lost 7 bases at V and 0 bases at J; junction bases unmatched: 5. The CDR3 runs 14 residues. As DNA, the CDR3 is TGTGCCAGCATGGACAGGAGGATGAACACTGAAGCTTTCTTT. Translated, it gives CASMDRRMNTEAFF.

The chain has TRBV9 and TRBJ2-1, with 7 bases identical to TRBD2. This CDR3 spans 15 amino acids. Germline CDR1 SGDLS, CDR2 YYNGEE. The V gene end was trimmed by 4 bases and the J gene end by 4 bases; junction bases not matched to a gene: 8. The CDR3 protein is CASSREGGGYNEQFF. CDR3 DNA: TGTGCCAGCAGCAGAGAGGGCGGGGGATACAATGAGCAGTTCTTC.

The chain links TRBV9 to TRBJ1-1, with 8 bases identical to TRBD1. The ends lost 5 bases at V and 6 bases at J; junction bases unmatched: 9. Germline CDR1 reads SGDLS; CDR2 reads YYNGEE. This CDR3 has 14 amino acids. CDR3 in amino acids: CASSLTGVESEAFF. CDR3 nucleotide sequence: TGTGCCAGCAGTCTGACAGGGGTAGAGTCTGAAGCTTTCTTT. Based on the CDR3 plus reference TRBV9 and TRBJ1-1, the full variable domain is DSGVTQTPKHLITATGQRVTLRCSPRSGDLSVYWYQQSLDQGLQFLIQYYNGEERAKGNILERFSAQQFPDLHSELNLSSLELGDSALYFCASSLTGVESEAFFGQGTRLTVV.

Here the CDR3 reads CASSVNRGRAGNTEAFF. For the CDR3, the DNA is TGTGCCAGCAGTGTCAACAGGGGCCGAGCGGGGAACACTGAAGCTTTCTTT. V and J are TRBV6-1 and TRBJ1-1, with 7 bases identical to TRBD1. V shed 4 bases and J 1 base; nucleotides not matched to a gene: 12. The V gene's germline CDR1 is MNHNS and CDR2 SASEGT. There are 17 residues in the CDR3.

V gene TRBV6-2 or TRBV6-3 combines with J gene TRBJ1-5; tentative D call: TRBD1 (5 bases). Trimming pared 2 bases from V and 7 bases from J, leaving 15 bases between. The germline V gene has CDR1 MNHEY and CDR2 SVGEGT. CDR3 length: 15 residues. CDR3 amino acids: CASSYPGGNGQPQHF. The CDR3 bases are TGTGCCAGCAGTTACCCGGGGGGGAATGGCCAGCCCCAGCATTTT.

The gene calls are TRBV6-2 or TRBV6-3 and TRBJ2-7; maybe TRBD1 (6 bases). The V gene lost 3 bases and the J gene lost 0 bases, with 12 bases spanning the gap. CDR1 is MNHEY, CDR2 SVGEGT, per germline. The CDR3 loop spans 15 amino acids. The CDR3 coding sequence is TGTGCCAGCAGTTATCACCGGGACAACTCCTACGAGCAGTACTTC. Amino acid sequence: CASSYHRDNSYEQYF.

The chain uses TRBV28 and TRBJ1-1, with D possibly TRBD1 on 6 matching bases. The CDR3 spans 17 residues. CDR1 MDHEN and CDR2 SYDVKM come from the germline V gene. V was cut by 2 bases and J by 1 base, with 17 bases left in between. The CDR3 DNA reads TGTGCCAGCAGTTTACCCAGCCAGGGGCGGACGAACACTGAAGCTTTCTTT. This translates into CASSLPSQGRTNTEAFF. Together with reference TRBV28 and TRBJ1-1, the CDR3 gives the full variable domain: DVKVTQSSRYLVKRTGEKVFLECVQDMDHENMFWYRQDPGLGLRLIYFSYDVKMKEKGDIPEGYSVSREKKERFSLILESASTNQTSMYLCASSLPSQGRTNTEAFFGQGTRLTVV.

This rearrangement joins TRBV7-6 to TRBJ1-5; D ambiguous. The CDR3 consists of 13 residues. Germline V lookup: CDR1 SGHVS, CDR2 FNYEAQ. With 4 bases removed from V and 5 bases from J, the gap between germline ends came to 9 bases. The CDR3 DNA reads TGTGCCAGCAGCTCATTCGAGGATCAGCCCCAGCATTTT. The encoded protein is CASSSFEDQPQHF.

The chain joins TRBV5-6 to TRBJ2-5, with 8 positions matching TRBD2. With V trimmed by 6 bases and J by 4 bases, 14 bases remained unmatched. The germline CDR1 and CDR2 sequences are SGHDT and YYEEEE. This CDR3 is 16 amino acids long. The CDR3 loop reads CASTTASSGSGETQYF. The CDR3, as DNA: TGTGCCAGCACCACCGCTTCCAGCGGGAGCGGAGAGACCCAGTACTTC.

The gene calls are TRBV5-4 and TRBJ2-5; 11 bases are shared with TRBD1. The CDR3 has 15 residues. The germline V gene has CDR1 SGHNT and CDR2 YYREEE (reference sequence). V was clipped by 4 bases and J by 4 bases; unmatched bases: 6. The CDR3 is CASSLRTGGLETQYF. As DNA, the CDR3 is TGTGCCAGCAGCCTGAGGACAGGGGGCTTAGAGACCCAGTACTTC.

This chain links TRBV9 with TRBJ2-7; 11 bases align to TRBD2. Germline-derived CDR1 and CDR2 are SGDLS and YYNGEE. There are 15 residues in the CDR3. Losses at the gene ends were 4 bases for V and 5 bases for J; bases not matched to a gene: 8. The CDR3 spells CASSPHSGGADEQYF. The CDR3 DNA sequence: TGTGCCAGCAGCCCACATAGCGGGGGGGCAGACGAGCAGTACTTC.

The gene calls are TRBV24-1 and TRBJ1-1, with TRBD1 matching 7 bases. V was clipped by 7 bases and J by 1 base; unmatched bases: 2. Germline V gene sequence: CDR1 KGHDR, CDR2 SFDVKD. The CDR3 is 13 residues long. CDR3 coding DNA: TGTGCCACCAGCCGGACAGGGAACACTGAAGCTTTCTTT. Translation: CATSRTGNTEAFF.

This clone was counted a single time. The chain carries TRBV6-6 and TRBJ2-3; D might be TRBD2 (7 bases). Germline V gives CDR1 MNHNY, CDR2 SVGAGI (reference sequence). The CDR3 loop spans 14 amino acids. V gave up 2 bases and J gave up 5 bases, with 11 bases separating them. The CDR3 region is CASSYVGGVDTQYF. The CDR3 DNA sequence: TGTGCCAGCAGTTACGTAGGGGGGGTAGATACGCAGTATTTT.

This chain connects TRBV7-6 to TRBJ1-4; tentatively, D is TRBD1 (6 bases). CDR1 and CDR2 (germline): SGHVS, FNYEAQ. Trimming cost V 5 bases and J 0 bases, with 16 bases left between them. The CDR3 consists of 17 residues. The CDR3 loop is CASSASGTFTTNEKLFF. In DNA, the CDR3 is TGTGCCAGCAGCGCTTCCGGGACATTTACAACTAATGAAAAACTGTTTTTT.

The chain links TRBV5-1 to TRBJ2-5; D is unclear. This CDR3 is 14 amino acids long. V gave up 3 bases and J gave up 2 bases, with 11 bases separating them. Germline CDR1 SGHRS, CDR2 YFSETQ. CDR3 coding DNA: TGCGCCAGCAGCTCAGGCACAGCACAAGAGACCCAGTACTTC. Protein: CASSSGTAQETQYF.

Written as DNA, the CDR3 is TGTGCCAGCAGCTTACGGGGTAGTAGTTCACCCCTCCACTTT. It codes for CASSLRGSSSPLHF. The J gene is TRBJ1-6, the V gene TRBV7-2; D gene ambiguous. CDR3 length: 14 amino acids. The V end was cut by 2 bases, the J end by 9 bases, with 11 bases between. The germline V gene encodes CDR1 SGHTA and CDR2 FQGNSA.